Each of the 8 T cell receptor beta chains below was sequenced from the same sample in a study of T-cell reconstitution after alpha-beta-depleted transplantation in children. Preparation of the TCRbeta library involved a method that used unique molecular identifiers. Each CDR3 protein gets one entry after TCRdb re-called the PCR reads with MiXCR. The data contain 19,000 or so distinct CDR3 sequences, 10% to 15% of them singletons. Specimen: PBMCs, mostly from graft donor cells, collected 60 days after TCRalphabeta/CD19-depleted stem cell transplant. The source is a female patient aged 2-9 years who had a stem cell transplant for congenital amegakaryocytic thrombocytopenia, so the T cells may come from the graft donor.

This clonotype has at least ten counts. The gene calls are TRBV20-1 and TRBJ1-6, with TRBD1 identical over 8 bases. CDR1 DFQATT and CDR2 SNEGSKA come from the germline V gene (reference sequence). V lost 0 bases and J lost 10; bases outside the gene matches: 11. The CDR3 length is 16 residues. This CDR3 is CSARDYGQGVESPLHF. The CDR3 DNA reads TGCAGTGCTAGAGATTACGGACAGGGTGTAGAGTCACCCCTCCACTTT.

This clonotype was recorded at least ten times. The rearrangement joins TRBV5-5 to TRBJ2-2, with D hard to call. Germline V gives CDR1 SGHKS, CDR2 YYEKEE (reference sequence). The CDR3 contains 12 residues. Trimming left V 0 bases short and J 5 bases short, with 2 bases between. Written as DNA, the CDR3 is TGTGCCAGCAGCTTGGATACCGGGGAGCTGTTTTTT. It specifies CASSLDTGELFF.

This clonotype showed up many times. The rearrangement links TRBV28 to TRBJ1-6, with 8 bases lining up with TRBD1. Trimming removed 5 bases from V and 7 bases from J; junction bases left unmatched: 7. The germline V gene encodes CDR1 MDHEN and CDR2 SYDVKM. The CDR3 contains 15 residues. CDR3 coding DNA: TGTGCCAGCAGTGGCGGACAGGGCGAAAATTCACCCCTCCACTTT. It translates to CASSGGQGENSPLHF.

The V call is TRBV30, the J call TRBJ2-6; D is unclear. Trimming took off 4 bases at V and 4 bases at J, with 8 bases between the two ends. Per germline, CDR1 GTSNPN and CDR2 SVGIG (reference sequence). This CDR3 spans 13 amino acids. The CDR3 bases are TGTGCCTGGAAAGTTGGGGGGGCCAACGTCCTGACTTTC. Its translation: CAWKVGGANVLTF.

This clonotype was observed many times. The chain is built from TRBV28 and TRBJ2-3, with 16 bases aligning to TRBD2. Germline CDR1 and CDR2: MDHEN and SYDVKM. The CDR3 loop spans 17 amino acids. Germline trimming cut 5 bases from V and 4 bases from J; bases unmatched to any gene: 6. In DNA, the CDR3 is TGTGCCAGCAGTACACCGGGACTAGCGGGAGGGGCAGATACGCAGTATTTT. This encodes CASSTPGLAGGADTQYF.

Many counts were recorded for this clonotype. This rearrangement joins TRBV12-3 or TRBV12-4 to TRBJ2-7, with 10 bases aligning to TRBD1. The V segment lost 6 bases and the J segment 5 bases; nucleotides outside the gene matches: 10. The CDR3 totals 15 residues. CDR3 DNA sequence: TGTGCCAGCAGCCCATCTACTGGGACAGGGGACGAGCAGTACTTC. Protein product: CASSPSTGTGDEQYF.

This clonotype has a count of ten or more. This chain joins TRBV7-9 and TRBJ2-3; D not resolved. This CDR3 is 13 amino acids long. V was clipped by 6 bases and J by 4 bases, with 11 bases between them. Germline V CDR1 and CDR2: SEHNR, FQNEAQ (reference sequence). CDR3 loop: CASSYRTPDTQYF. CDR3 in DNA: TGTGCCAGCAGTTACCGGACGCCAGATACGCAGTATTTT.

This clonotype was counted at least ten times. The rearrangement joins TRBV12-3 or TRBV12-4 to TRBJ2-7; perhaps TRBD2 as D (6 bases). The CDR3 consists of 14 residues. V gave up 3 bases and J gave up 2 bases, with 11 bases separating them. The CDR3 bases are TGTGCCAGCAGTTTTTCCGGGAGCCCCTACGAGCAGTACTTC. The encoded protein is CASSFSGSPYEQYF.